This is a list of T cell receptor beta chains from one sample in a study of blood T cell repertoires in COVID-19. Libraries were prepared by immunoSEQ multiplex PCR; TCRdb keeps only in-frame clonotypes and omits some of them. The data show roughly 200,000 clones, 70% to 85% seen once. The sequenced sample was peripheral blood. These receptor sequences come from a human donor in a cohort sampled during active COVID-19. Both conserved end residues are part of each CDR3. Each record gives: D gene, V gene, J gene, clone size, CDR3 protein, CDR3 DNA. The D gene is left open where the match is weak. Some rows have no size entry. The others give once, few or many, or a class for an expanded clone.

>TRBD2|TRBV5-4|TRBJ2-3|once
CASSVTSGSTDTQYF
TGTGCCAGCAGCGTGACTAGCGGGAGCACAGATACGCAGTATTTT
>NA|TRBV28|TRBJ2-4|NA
CASSFPSAGRNIQYF
TGTGCCAGCAGTTTCCCCTCGGCTGGGCGAAACATTCAGTACTTC
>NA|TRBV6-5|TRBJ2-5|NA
CASSPTVKETQYF
TGTGCCAGCAGTCCGACAGTAAAAGAGACCCAGTACTTC
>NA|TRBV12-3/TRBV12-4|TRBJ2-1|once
CASSYSYNEQFF
TGTGCCAGCAGCTACTCCTACAATGAGCAGTTCTTC
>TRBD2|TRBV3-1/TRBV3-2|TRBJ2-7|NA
CASSHMLISGRAGEQYF
TGTGCCAGCAGCCATATGTTGATTAGCGGGAGGGCCGGCGAGCAGTACTTC
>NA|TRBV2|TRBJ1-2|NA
CASSPSGTFGYTF
TGTGCCAGCAGTCCAAGCGGGACTTTTGGCTACACCTTC
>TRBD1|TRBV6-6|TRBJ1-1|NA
CASSFGTARTEAFF
TGTGCCAGCAGTTTTGGGACAGCCCGGACTGAAGCTTTCTTT
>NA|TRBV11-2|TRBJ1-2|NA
CASSLGGSYYGYTF
TGTGCCAGCAGCTTAGGCGGCAGCTACTATGGCTACACCTTC
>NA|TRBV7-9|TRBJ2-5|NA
CASSSRQPGEETQYF
TGTGCCAGCAGCTCCCGACAGCCGGGAGAAGAGACCCAGTACTTC
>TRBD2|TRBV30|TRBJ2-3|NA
CAWSLSGSRTDTQYF
TGTGCCTGGAGTCTTAGCGGGAGCCGCACAGATACGCAGTATTTT
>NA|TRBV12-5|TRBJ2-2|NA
CASAAGFANTGELFF
TGTGCTAGTGCCGCGGGGTTCGCGAACACCGGGGAGCTGTTTTTT
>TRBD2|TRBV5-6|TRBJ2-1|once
CASSWRERVSYNEQFF
TGTGCCAGCAGCTGGCGGGAGCGAGTATCCTACAATGAGCAGTTCTTC
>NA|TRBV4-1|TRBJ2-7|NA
CASSGRTPGVYEQYF
TGCGCCAGCAGCGGCAGGACGCCGGGGGTATACGAGCAGTACTTC
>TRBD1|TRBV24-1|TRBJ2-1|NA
CATRRGGADNEQFF
TGTGCCACGAGGAGAGGGGGCGCGGACAATGAGCAGTTCTTC
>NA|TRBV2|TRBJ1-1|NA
CASSGEQGNTEAFF
TGTGCCAGCAGTGGAGAACAGGGGAACACTGAAGCTTTCTTT
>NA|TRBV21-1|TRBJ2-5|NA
CASSSLAGGEQETQYF
TGTGCCAGCAGCTCGCTAGCGGGAGGGGAACAAGAGACCCAGTACTTC
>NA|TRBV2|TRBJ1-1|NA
CASGSDTEAFF
TGTGCCAGCGGGAGCGACACTGAAGCTTTCTTT
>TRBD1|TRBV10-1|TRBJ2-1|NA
CASSVNGQGGEQFF
TGCGCCAGCAGTGTTAACGGACAGGGGGGTGAGCAGTTCTTC
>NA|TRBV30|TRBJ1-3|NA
CAWSVSSGNTIYF
TGTGCCTGGAGTGTCAGCTCTGGAAACACCATATATTTT
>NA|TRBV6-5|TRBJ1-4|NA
CASYNEKLFF
TGTGCCAGTTATAATGAAAAACTGTTTTTT
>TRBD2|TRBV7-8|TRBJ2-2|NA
CASSSSAGGPAGELFF
TGTGCCAGCAGCTCCTCAGCGGGAGGGCCCGCCGGGGAGCTGTTTTTT
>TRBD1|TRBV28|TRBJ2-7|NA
CASRQGMDYEQYF
TGTGCCAGCCGACAGGGCATGGACTACGAGCAGTACTTC
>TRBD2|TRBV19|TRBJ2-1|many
CASSENGLASYNEQFF
TGTGCCAGCTCGGAAAACGGACTAGCGAGTTACAATGAGCAGTTCTTC
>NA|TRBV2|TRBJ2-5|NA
CASRLETGPLQTQYF
TGTGCCAGCAGGTTGGAGACAGGACCCCTCCAGACCCAGTACTTC
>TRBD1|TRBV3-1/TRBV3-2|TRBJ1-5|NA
CASSNSGQAQPQHF
TGTGCCAGCAGCAATTCGGGACAGGCTCAGCCCCAGCATTTT